The following is a T cell receptor (beta chain) sequence with its context. A multiplex PCR was run with 60 Vbeta primers and 13 Jbeta primers. Here immunoSEQ multiplex PCR was the method, and the copy in TCRdb shows in-frame clones only, minus some. Here the sample spans about 140,000 clones, over 75% being singletons. The data were taken from a study of cytomegalovirus exposure and HLA in healthy donors. CDR1 SEHNR and CDR2 FQNEAQ come from the germline V gene (reference sequence). The junction had 10 bases not matched to a gene; V was cut back by 6 bases and J by 6 bases. The CDR3 has 15 residues. The rearrangement uses TRBV7-9 and TRBJ2-1, with TRBD1 matching 8 bases. The source is a man aged 35 to 55 in good health and CMV-seronegative. What was sequenced was PBMCs. This CDR3 reads CASSSGTGLFNEQFF. The CDR3 region has the DNA TGTGCCAGCAGTTCCGGGACAGGTCTTTTCAATGAGCAGTTCTTC.